The next 30 T cell receptor beta chains were all read from a single sample in a study of human T cells and chemical hapten exposure. Time point specified: pre-sensitization, week 0. Treatment noted: therapeutic diphenylcyclopropenone sensitization with weekly scalp DPC. In TCRdb, the RACE reads were re-called with MiXCR into one record per CDR3 protein. The table has about 80,000 distinct CDR3 sequences, approximately 14% seen once. The source material was whole blood, sampled in connection with sensitization to the hapten diphenylcyclopropenone (DPC). These receptors were obtained from a woman between 45 and 60 years old with alopecia areata. Some clones in this sample may be carry-over from other donors' samples.

This clonotype was observed a handful of times. The CDR3 DNA follows: TGTGCCAGCAGCTCAGTCCACTCTGGAAACACTGAAGCTTTCTTT. Its translation is CASSSVHSGNTEAFF. V and J are TRBV7-6 and TRBJ1-1; D unclear. The V end lost 4 bases, the J end lost 2 bases, and 14 bases lay between the germline ends. This CDR3 has 15 residues. Germline V CDR1 and CDR2: SGHVS, FNYEAQ.

This clonotype came up a few times. The chain uses TRBV12-3 or TRBV12-4 and TRBJ1-1, with no clear D. CDR3 length: 15 residues. V lost 6 bases, J lost 2 bases, and 16 bases lay in between. CDR3 bases: TGTGCCAGCAGCCTATCCGGGCCTCTAAACACTGAAGCTTTCTTT. Translating it yields CASSLSGPLNTEAFF.

The V and J genes are TRBV12-3 or TRBV12-4 and TRBJ1-5; a possible D gene is TRBD1 (5 bases). The CDR3 is 13 amino acids. Trimming took off 3 bases at V and 4 bases at J, with 7 bases between the two ends. The CDR3 nucleotides read TGTGCCAGCAGTTTCGGGGCAAATCAGCCCCAGCATTTT. It translates to CASSFGANQPQHF.

DNA for the CDR3: TGTGCCAGTAGGACCCAACTAGCGGGAGGATTTGGGACCCAGTACTTC. Translated, it gives CASRTQLAGGFGTQYF. This chain links TRBV19 with TRBJ2-5; 12 bases align to TRBD2. This CDR3 comprises 16 residues. V trimming: 6 bases; J trimming: 7 bases; junction bases outside the gene matches: 12. Germline-derived CDR1 and CDR2 are LNHDA and SQIVND (reference sequence). Full variable domain (missing parts from reference TRBV19 and TRBJ2-5): DGGITQSPKYLFRKEGQNVTLSCEQNLNHDAMYWYRQDPGQGLRLIYYSQIVNDFQKGDIAEGYSVSREKKESFPLTVTSAQKNPTAFYLCASRTQLAGGFGTQYFGPGTRLLVL.

V gene TRBV20-1 combines with J gene TRBJ2-5, with D possibly being TRBD2 (5 bases). Trimming left V 2 bases short and J 9 bases short, with 22 bases between. Per the germline V gene, CDR1 is DFQATT and CDR2 is SNEGSKA (reference sequence). This CDR3 region has 15 residues. Here the CDR3 reads CSARNLRSAVESQYF. The DNA for the CDR3 is TGCAGTGCTAGAAATTTACGATCAGCGGTCGAGTCCCAGTACTTC.

In this sample, this clonotype turned up a few times. The chain carries TRBV12-3 or TRBV12-4 and TRBJ1-4; D is possibly TRBD1 (5 bases). The CDR3 runs 14 residues. V gave up 4 bases and J gave up 4 bases, with 10 bases separating them. The CDR3: CASSSQGFNEKLFF. CDR3 sequence (DNA): TGTGCCAGCAGTTCGCAGGGCTTTAATGAAAAACTGTTTTTT.

The chain links TRBV19 to TRBJ2-3; 12 bases align to TRBD2. Germline trimming cut 6 bases from V and 5 bases from J; bases unmatched to any gene: 3. The CDR3 covers 14 residues. CDR1 is LNHDA and CDR2 is SQIVND in the germline V gene (reference sequence). CDR3 bases: TGTGCCAGTAGCCCTAGCGGGAGGGGAGATACGCAGTATTTT. Residues: CASSPSGRGDTQYF.

The rearrangement joins TRBV2 to TRBJ1-2; D not certain. The CDR3 spans 16 residues. Trimming took off 0 bases at V and 5 bases at J, with 16 bases between the two ends. Germline CDR1 is SNHLY and CDR2 is FYNNEI. CDR3 region: CASSEALRPQRYGYTF. The CDR3 DNA is TGTGCCAGCAGTGAAGCGCTTCGCCCTCAACGATATGGCTACACCTTC.

This clonotype has more than one count but fewer than ten. For the CDR3, the DNA is TGCGCCAGCACGCCTAGCGCCCCCCATATGAGAAATGAGCAGTTCTTC. It codes for CASTPSAPHMRNEQFF. The chain carries TRBV10-2 and TRBJ2-1, with D maybe TRBD2 (6 bases). V lost 7 bases and J 7 bases, leaving 23 bases between the germline ends. Germline-derived CDR1 and CDR2 are WSHSY and SAAADI. The CDR3 is 16 amino acids.

This sequence joins TRBV20-1 and TRBJ1-5; possibly TRBD1 for D (6 bases). The V end was cut by 4 bases, the J end by 5 bases, with 24 bases between. CDR3 length: 17 amino acids. The germline CDR1 and CDR2 sequences are DFQATT and SNEGSKA (reference sequence). The CDR3 sequence is CSATDQRTRGADQPQHF. CDR3 bases: TGCAGTGCTACGGATCAGAGAACTCGGGGGGCCGATCAGCCCCAGCATTTT.

The sample holds a few counts of this clonotype. The CDR3 here is CASSFRQGAPGELFF. CDR3 in DNA: TGTGCCAGCAGCTTTCGACAGGGGGCCCCCGGGGAGCTGTTTTTT. This chain uses TRBV5-4 with TRBJ2-2; TRBD1 matches at 10 bases. Germline-derived CDR1 and CDR2 are SGHNT and YYREEE (reference sequence). This CDR3 is built from 15 residues. Trimming took 2 bases from V and 6 from J; bases not matched to a gene: 4.

As DNA, the CDR3 is TGTGCCAGCAGTGAGACTAGCGGGAGGGGTGAGCAGTTCTTC. This encodes CASSETSGRGEQFF. The V gene is TRBV6-6, the J gene TRBJ2-1; the match to TRBD2 covers 14 bases. The CDR3 is 14 amino acids. The germline V gene has CDR1 MNHNY and CDR2 SVGAGI (reference sequence). J lost 9 bases, V lost 5 bases, and 3 bases had no gene match.

This clonotype was detected ten times or more. The chain has TRBV12-3 or TRBV12-4 and TRBJ1-1; the match to TRBD1 covers 7 bases. J was trimmed by 7 bases and V by 2 bases; bases with no gene match: 7. The length of the CDR3 is 14 residues. The CDR3 here is CASSLNDGQVEAFF. The CDR3, as DNA: TGTGCCAGCAGTTTAAATGACGGACAGGTTGAAGCTTTCTTT.

The sample holds many counts of this clonotype. V usage is TRBV2 and J usage is TRBJ2-5; 7 bases align to TRBD2. CDR1 and CDR2 from the germline V gene are SNHLY and FYNNEI. This CDR3 contains 17 residues. Trimming cost V 1 base and J 0 bases; bases outside gene matches: 8. The CDR3 loop reads CASSEVGPSGDQETQYF. CDR3 bases: TGTGCCAGCAGTGAAGTCGGGCCTAGCGGAGACCAAGAGACCCAGTACTTC.

The genes are TRBV7-2 and TRBJ1-2; D gene uncertain. The CDR3 consists of 15 residues. The germline V and J ends were trimmed by 1 base and 0 bases, with 9 bases remaining between them. The germline V gene encodes CDR1 SGHTA and CDR2 FQGNSA. This CDR3 reads CASSLGAGANYGYTF. The CDR3 DNA sequence: TGTGCCAGCAGCTTAGGTGCGGGAGCTAACTATGGCTACACCTTC. Together with reference TRBV7-2 and TRBJ1-2, the CDR3 gives the full variable domain: GAGVSQSPSNKVTEKGKDVELRCDPISGHTALYWYRQSLGQGLEFLIYFQGNSAPDKSGLPSDRFSAERTGGSVSTLTIQRTQQEDSAVYLCASSLGAGANYGYTFGSGTRLTVV.

V is TRBV12-5 and J is TRBJ1-2, with D uncertain. The CDR3 totals 13 residues. Germline-derived CDR1 and CDR2 are LGHNT and FRNRAP. Deletions cut 6 bases from V and 4 bases from J, with 12 bases between. The CDR3 spells CASGPRPSYGYTF. The CDR3 nucleotides are TGTGCTAGTGGCCCTCGGCCTAGCTATGGCTACACCTTC.

There are a few counts of this clonotype. V gene TRBV11-3 combines with J gene TRBJ2-1; possibly TRBD1 or TRBD2 for D (5 bases each). The CDR3 is 15 amino acids. Germline lookup yields CDR1 SGHNT and CDR2 YENEEA. The V and J ends lost 5 bases and 0 bases respectively, with 11 bases between them. CDR3 sequence (DNA): TGTGCCAGCAGCACCGGGACCAACTCCTACAATGAGCAGTTCTTC. Translation: CASSTGTNSYNEQFF.

This clonotype has more than one count but fewer than ten. The chain combines TRBV11-2 with TRBJ2-3; either TRBD1 or TRBD2 may supply D (5 bases each). The V end lost 5 bases, the J end lost 7 bases, and 16 bases lay between the germline ends. CDR3 length: 14 amino acids. CDR1 SGHAT and CDR2 FQNNGV come from the germline V gene. In nucleotides, the CDR3 is TGTGCCAGCAGCCCGGGACCAAAACGACATACGCAGTATTTT. Its protein product is CASSPGPKRHTQYF.

The chain joins TRBV28 to TRBJ1-2; 8 bases agree with TRBD1. CDR1 is MDHEN and CDR2 is SYDVKM in the germline V gene. V lost 5 bases and J lost 6; bases outside the gene matches: 8. There are 14 residues in the CDR3. For the CDR3, the DNA is TGTGCCAGCAGTCCCTCCCGACAGGGGAATGGCTACACCTTC. Amino acids: CASSPSRQGNGYTF.

This clonotype appeared a few times. The chain uses TRBV18 and TRBJ2-3; TRBD1 agrees at 8 bases. Germline V gene lookup returns CDR1 KGHSH and CDR2 LQKENI. The J segment lost 1 base and the V segment lost 2 bases, leaving 2 bases of the junction unmatched. The CDR3 is 15 residues long. For the CDR3, the DNA is TGTGCCAGCTCACCAATGGGACAGGGCACAGATACGCAGTATTTT. It codes for CASSPMGQGTDTQYF.

This clonotype was counted between two and nine times. The chain has TRBV20-1 and TRBJ2-3; no clear D. V was trimmed by 6 bases and J by 4 bases, leaving 20 bases between them. This CDR3 comprises 15 residues. CDR1 and CDR2 from the germline V gene are DFQATT and SNEGSKA (reference sequence). The CDR3 here is CSAGIRLVGSDTQYF. The DNA of the CDR3 is TGCAGTGCGGGGATAAGGCTAGTGGGTTCAGATACGCAGTATTTT.

This clonotype was recorded at least ten times. The CDR3: CASSGRQGRVGNSRGHTEAFF. The CDR3 DNA reads as TGTGCCAGCAGCGGACGACAAGGCCGGGTTGGTAATTCTAGGGGTCACACTGAAGCTTTCTTT. The rearrangement links TRBV21-1 to TRBJ1-1; TRBD1, as called in the table, went unchecked against the DNA. TRBV21-1 is assigned pseudogene status. The CDR3 runs 21 residues.

This clonotype appeared many times. The chain links TRBV20-1 to TRBJ2-3; D remains unclear. Trimming took off 1 base at V and 1 base at J, with 12 bases between the two ends. CDR1 is DFQATT and CDR2 is SNEGSKA in the germline V gene (reference sequence). There are 15 residues in the CDR3. The CDR3 coding sequence is TGCAGTGCTAGAGGGGAAGCGTATCGCACAGATACGCAGTATTTT. It encodes CSARGEAYRTDTQYF.

This clonotype was observed many times. The V gene is TRBV6-5, the J gene TRBJ1-1, with D uncertain. With 8 bases removed from V and 5 bases from J, the gap between germline ends came to 15 bases. The CDR3 is 13 residues long. Germline lookup yields CDR1 MNHEY and CDR2 SVGAGI. The CDR3 region has the DNA TGTGCCAGCCGGTGGACGATACTAACTGAAGCTTTCTTT. Translated, it gives CASRWTILTEAFF.

This clonotype was counted between two and nine times. The V call is TRBV3-1, the J call TRBJ2-1; D is possibly TRBD2 (5 bases). Germline V gene sequence: CDR1 LGHDT, CDR2 YNNKEL (reference sequence). This CDR3 comprises 13 residues. Trimming shortened V by 1 base and J by 7 bases, and 8 bases separated the two germline ends. CDR3 nucleotides: TGTGCCAGCAGCCAAGGAGGGTTGAATGAGCAGTTCTTC. Encoded protein: CASSQGGLNEQFF.

This sequence joins TRBV20-1 and TRBJ2-1, with D possibly TRBD1 on 5 matching bases. The V gene's germline CDR1 is DFQATT and CDR2 SNEGSKA (reference sequence). The CDR3 is made up of 15 amino acids. The germline V and J ends were trimmed by 7 bases and 0 bases, with 16 bases remaining between them. This CDR3 reads CSVIQGLSSYNEQFF. CDR3 in DNA: TGCAGTGTGATTCAGGGCCTAAGCTCCTACAATGAGCAGTTCTTC.

J is TRBJ2-5 and V is TRBV10-3; D is tentatively TRBD1 or TRBD2 (5 bases each). This CDR3 contains 15 residues. V gave up 10 bases and J gave up 2 bases, with 20 bases separating them. Germline V gene sequence: CDR1 ENHRY, CDR2 SYGVKD. In DNA form, the CDR3 reads TGTGCCACCCGTTCTCCGGGACGGACACAAGAGACCCAGTACTTC. Encoded protein: CATRSPGRTQETQYF.

The table lists this clonotype with a few counts. The chain uses TRBV6-5 and TRBJ1-2; D gene unclear. V shed 7 bases and J shed 4 bases, with 13 bases lying between them. This CDR3 comprises 13 residues. In germline, CDR1 is MNHEY, CDR2 SVGAGI. Here the CDR3 DNA reads TGTGCCAGCACTACCATACCCTCCTATGGCTACACCTTC. Translated: CASTTIPSYGYTF.

This clonotype was seen more than once but under ten times. The gene calls are TRBV7-6 and TRBJ2-5; TRBD1 matches at 7 bases. Losses at the gene ends were 0 bases for V and 3 bases for J; bases not matched to a gene: 4. The germline V gene encodes CDR1 SGHVS and CDR2 FNYEAQ. The CDR3 runs to 15 residues. CDR3 nucleotide sequence: TGTGCCAGCAGCTTAGCGATAACAGGGGAAGAGACCCAGTACTTC. Amino acid sequence: CASSLAITGEETQYF.

This clonotype was counted a few times. This rearrangement joins TRBV5-1 to TRBJ2-7; TRBD2 matches at 12 bases. CDR3 size: 14 residues. Trimming cost V 4 bases and J 6 bases; bases outside gene matches: 5. CDR1 SGHRS and CDR2 YFSETQ come from the germline V gene. This CDR3 is CASSVTSGSTEQYF. The CDR3 DNA reads TGCGCCAGCAGCGTGACTAGCGGGAGCACCGAGCAGTACTTC.